This TCR beta chain was recovered during a study of T-cell reconstitution after alpha-beta-depleted transplantation in children. General study results and limits: A year had passed since transplant, and T-cell counts and diversity by then came mostly from newly produced T cells.

This clonotype was seen repeatedly, ten times or more. What it recognizes is unknown. Deletions cut 0 bases from V and 4 bases from J, with 9 bases between. The CDR3 contains 14 residues. During its preparation, the TCRbeta library received unique molecular identifiers. TCRdb re-derived calls from the PCR reads in MiXCR, one entry per CDR3 protein. The sample has about 980,000 distinct CDR3 sequences, about 29% seen once. Sequencing was performed on PBMCs, mostly from graft donor cells, taken 360 days after TCRalphabeta/CD19-depleted stem cell transplant. This receptor was obtained from a boy younger than two who had a stem cell transplant for SCID, so the T cells may come from the graft donor. This chain connects TRBV12-3 or TRBV12-4 to TRBJ1-1; no definite D call. DNA for the CDR3: TGTGCCAGCAGTTTAGCAGGGCCGGGCACTGAAGCTTTCTTT. It encodes CASSLAGPGTEAFF.